This TCR beta chain originates from a study of shared clonotypes between healthy human individuals. The CDR3 contains 13 residues. V was pared by 4 bases and J by 4 bases, with 11 bases between. Germline-derived CDR1 and CDR2 are SGHRS and YFSETQ. The table came from immunoSEQ multiplex PCR; TCRdb's copy has only in-frame clones and leaves some out. The table records approximately 1,000,000 clones, 77% of them present only once. Overall study findings and caveats: All-four-donor shared clonotypes had higher generation probabilities than non-shared clonotypes did. Naive subsets tended to show greater estimated richness than memory subsets.

Investigators divided CD4+ cells into CD45RA+ naive and CD45RA-negative memory subsets. Of note for this clone: The antigen is undetermined. This CDR3 is also generated by other DNA sequences in the sample.

Material for sequencing was memory CD4+ T cells from PBMCs. Subset indicated: CD45RA-negative fraction. This chain connects TRBV5-1 to TRBJ2-5, with a weak D call TRBD2 (6 bases). The source is a man aged 18 to 30 in good health. Some clones in this sample may be carry-over from other donors' samples. The CDR3 loop reads CASSPGGGETQYF. As DNA, the CDR3 is TGCGCCAGCAGCCCCGGGGGTGGAGAGACCCAGTACTTC. Drawing the rest from reference TRBV5-1 and TRBJ2-5, the complete variable domain is KAGVTQTPRYLIKTRGQQVTLSCSPISGHRSVSWYQQTPGQGLQFLFEYFSETQRNKGNFPGRFSGRQFSNSRSEMNVSTLELGDSALYLCASSPGGGETQYFGPGTRLLVL.